The rows below give T cell receptor beta chains drawn from one sample of a study of early T cells in non-severe SARS-CoV-2 infection. From the 5' RACE reads, TCRdb called clonotypes with MiXCR, one entry per CDR3 protein. The sample records 65,000 to 95,000 distinct CDR3 sequences, 8.5% to 10% being singletons. Sequenced: whole blood. The origin of the receptors is an adult who was a healthcare worker with PCR-confirmed SARS-CoV-2 infection or an uninfected control (not recorded which). CDR3s include the opening cysteine and the closing phenylalanine or tryptophan. The D gene is left open where the match is weak. A row's size may be missing; if present it is once, few, many or a size class.

j_call,cdr3_length,clone_size,d_call,v_call,cdr3_nt,cdr3_aa
TRBJ1-5,16,many,NA,TRBV2,TGTGCCAGCAGTGATGTCGTGCCGGATAGCAATCAGCCCCAGCATTTT,CASSDVVPDSNQPQHF
TRBJ2-5,14,few,NA,TRBV20-1,TGCAGTGCTCCCACCCTCACAGGTCGGGAGACCCAGTACTTC,CSAPTLTGRETQYF
TRBJ1-5,13,few,TRBD1,TRBV6-6,TGTGCCAGCAGTGACAGGGGGCAACAGCCCCAGCATTTT,CASSDRGQQPQHF
TRBJ2-3,14,NA,NA,TRBV19,TGTGCCAGTAGTATGGACGGGAGCACAGATACGCAGTATTTT,CASSMDGSTDTQYF
TRBJ1-6,13,many,TRBD1,TRBV20-1,TGCAGTGCACGACAGGGGGCCAATTCACCCCTCCACTTT,CSARQGANSPLHF
TRBJ1-2,15,NA,NA,TRBV28,TGTGCCACCTCTCCAGGGAGGGGTGTTACTTATGGCTACACCTTC,CATSPGRGVTYGYTF
TRBJ1-6,17,NA,TRBD1,TRBV27,TGTGCCAGCGCTAGTCCCGCCGGGACAGCCTATAATTCACCCCTCCACTTT,CASASPAGTAYNSPLHF
TRBJ2-7,14,NA,NA,TRBV7-9,TGTGCCAGCAGCTCCCCGGGGGCGTCTTACGAGCAGTACTTC,CASSSPGASYEQYF
TRBJ2-5,15,many,NA,TRBV27,TGTGCCAGCGGAAACAGTCGGACCAACCAAGAGACCCAGTACTTC,CASGNSRTNQETQYF
TRBJ2-1,17,few,TRBD2,TRBV6-2/TRBV6-3,TGTGCCAGCAGTTACTCGATAGGACTAGCGGGAGACTATGAGCAGTTCTTC,CASSYSIGLAGDYEQFF
TRBJ1-2,13,many,TRBD1,TRBV27,TGTGCCAGCAGCATGGACAGGCACTATGGCTACACCTTC,CASSMDRHYGYTF
TRBJ2-1,15,many,TRBD2,TRBV4-1,TGCGCCAGCAGCCCGGGGACTAGCGGATACAATGAGCAGTTCTTC,CASSPGTSGYNEQFF
TRBJ2-7,12,NA,NA,TRBV2,TGTGCCAGCAGTGCTTCCACCTACGAGCAGTACTTC,CASSASTYEQYF
TRBJ2-2,14,NA,NA,TRBV7-2,TGTGCCAGCAGCTCCCAGGGCAGGACCGGGGAGCTGTTTTTT,CASSSQGRTGELFF
TRBJ2-1,18,few,NA,TRBV5-1,TGCGCCAGCAGCTTGCCCCCGAGGGGTAAGTGGGAGATGGGTGAGCAGTTCTTC,CASSLPPRGKWEMGEQFF
TRBJ2-2,12,many,NA,TRBV12-3/TRBV12-4,TGTGCCAGCAGTTCCAGTACCGGGGAGCTGTTTTTT,CASSSSTGELFF
TRBJ2-3,15,NA,TRBD2,TRBV20-1,TGCAGTGCCTATCGGCCTAGCGGGGCCACAGATACGCAGTATTTT,CSAYRPSGATDTQYF
TRBJ1-2,14,NA,NA,TRBV11-3,TGTGCCAGCAGCTTACCTCTAGCTAACTATGGCTACACCTTC,CASSLPLANYGYTF
TRBJ2-7,14,few,NA,TRBV15,TGTGCCACCAGCAGAGGACTGGGTTCAGGCGAGCAGTACTTC,CATSRGLGSGEQYF
TRBJ2-3,13,many,NA,TRBV20-1,TGCAGTGCTAGAGACTCTAGCGCAGATACGCAGTATTTT,CSARDSSADTQYF
TRBJ2-6,17,many,TRBD1,TRBV27,TGTGCCAGCAGTTTCGGGACAGGGGGCGCTGGGGCCAACGTCCTGACTTTC,CASSFGTGGAGANVLTF
TRBJ2-3,17,few,TRBD1,TRBV15,TGTGCCACCAGCCTGAAACCGACAGGGCACTATTCAGATACGCAGTATTTT,CATSLKPTGHYSDTQYF
TRBJ1-2,15,many,NA,TRBV11-2,TGTGCCAGCAGCCAATCGGGCACGTATAACTATGGCTACACCTTC,CASSQSGTYNYGYTF
TRBJ1-1,15,few,NA,TRBV11-2,TGTGCCAGCAGCTTAGTAGAGGGTTCACGGACTGAAGCTTTCTTT,CASSLVEGSRTEAFF
TRBJ2-1,15,many,TRBD2,TRBV11-3,TGTGCCAGCAGCCCCAGCGGGAACTCCTACAATGAGCAGTTCTTC,CASSPSGNSYNEQFF
TRBJ2-5,15,many,TRBD1,TRBV7-6,TGTGCCAGCAGCTGGGCAGGGGGCCCCCAAGAGACCCAGTACTTC,CASSWAGGPQETQYF
TRBJ2-1,20,many,TRBD2,TRBV27,TGTGCCAGCAGTACGGGACTAGCGGGAGGAACTCTAGCCTCCTACAATGAGCAGTTCTTC,CASSTGLAGGTLASYNEQFF
TRBJ1-2,15,many,NA,TRBV28,TGTGCCAGCATCGGGCGGCAGGGCGGGAGCTATGGCTACACCTTC,CASIGRQGGSYGYTF
TRBJ1-4,15,many,NA,TRBV12-3/TRBV12-4,TGTGCCAGCAGTTTAAAGTCAGGTCGGAATGAAAAACTGTTTTTT,CASSLKSGRNEKLFF
TRBJ2-5,14,NA,NA,TRBV5-1,TGCGCCAGCAGCCTGGAGTCAGCTCAAGAGACCCAGTACTTC,CASSLESAQETQYF